One sample yielded the 10 T cell receptor beta chains listed below, sequenced in a study of blood T cell repertoires in COVID-19. The table came from immunoSEQ multiplex PCR; TCRdb's copy has only in-frame clones and leaves some out. Of hundreds of thousands of clones in the sample, around 90% were seen once. Sequencing was done on a sample of peripheral blood. The receptors were sampled from a man in his 60s with acute or convalescent COVID-19.

The chain employs TRBV9 and TRBJ1-1; 9 bases match TRBD1. With 0 bases clipped from V and 4 bases from J, the junction kept 10 bases outside the gene matches. Germline CDR1 reads SGDLS; CDR2 reads YYNGEE. CDR3 length: 17 amino acids. DNA of the CDR3: TGTGCCAGCAGCGTAGACCCCGGGACAGGGATTTCCACTGAAGCTTTCTTT. Amino acids: CASSVDPGTGISTEAFF.

A few counts support this clone. CDR3 bases: TGTGCCAGCAGCCAAGCTAAGGGGCATCAGCCCCAGCATTTT. Its translation: CASSQAKGHQPQHF. The J gene is TRBJ1-5, the V gene TRBV3-1 (or the pseudogene TRBV3-2), with a possible D match to TRBD1 (5 bases). V lost 1 base and J lost 5, with 9 bases in between. CDR3 size: 14 residues. From germline, CDR1 is LGHDT and CDR2 YNNKEL (reference sequence).

The rearrangement joins TRBV2 to TRBJ1-3; TRBD1 is a possible D gene (6 bases). Germline assignment: CDR1 SNHLY and CDR2 FYNNEI. V was trimmed by 6 bases and J by 0 bases, leaving 15 bases between them. The CDR3 extends over 16 amino acids. CDR3 sequence: CASSPTTGSSGNTIYF. CDR3 bases: TGTGCCAGCAGCCCCACAACAGGGTCCTCTGGAAACACCATATATTTT. Looking up the rest from reference TRBV2 and TRBJ1-3 gives the full variable domain: EPEVTQTPSHQVTQMGQEVILRCVPISNHLYFYWYRQILGQKVEFLVSFYNNEISEKSEIFDDQFSVERPDGSNFTLKIRSTKLEDSAMYFCASSPTTGSSGNTIYFGEGSWLTVV.

This clone was observed a handful of times. The chain recombines TRBV4-2 with TRBJ1-5; D might be TRBD1 (6 bases). CDR3 length: 13 residues. V gave up 2 bases and J gave up 8 bases, with 10 bases separating them. The germline V gene has CDR1 LGHNA and CDR2 YNFKEQ. Here the CDR3 DNA reads TGTGCCAGCAGCCAACAGGGGCCTGAGCCCCAGCATTTT. As protein: CASSQQGPEPQHF.

The genes are TRBV7-9 and TRBJ1-1; maybe TRBD1 (6 bases). The CDR3 loop spans 15 amino acids. Looked up from germline, CDR1 is SEHNR and CDR2 is FQNEAQ (reference sequence). The V and J ends lost 2 bases and 4 bases respectively, with 14 bases between them. The CDR3 protein is CASSLNRGAGTEAFF. Written as DNA, the CDR3 is TGTGCCAGCAGCTTAAACCGGGGGGCAGGCACTGAAGCTTTCTTT.

This clone was counted only a few times. This rearrangement joins TRBV2 to TRBJ1-5; no clear D. With 1 base removed from V and 3 bases from J, the gap between germline ends came to 7 bases. CDR1 and CDR2 from the germline V gene are SNHLY and FYNNEI. CDR3 length: 14 residues. The CDR3: CASSEGRINQPQHF. The CDR3 region has the DNA TGTGCCAGCAGTGAAGGGCGGATCAATCAGCCCCAGCATTTT.

The V and J genes are TRBV14 and TRBJ1-6, with D perhaps matching TRBD1 (5 bases). The CDR3 has 17 amino acids. The V end was cut by 0 bases, the J end by 0 bases, with 9 bases between. CDR1 SGHDN and CDR2 FVKESK come from the germline V gene. CDR3 in amino acids: CASSQDLGLSYNSPLHF. The CDR3 nucleotides read TGTGCCAGCAGCCAAGACTTGGGGCTCTCCTATAATTCACCCCTCCACTTT. Full variable domain (missing parts from reference TRBV14 and TRBJ1-6): EAGVTQFPSHSVIEKGQTVTLRCDPISGHDNLYWYRRVMGKEIKFLLHFVKESKQDESGMPNNRFLAERTGGTYSTLKVQPAELEDSGVYFCASSQDLGLSYNSPLHFGNGTRLTVT.

The rearrangement uses TRBV5-4 and TRBJ2-1; 9 nucleotides agree with TRBD1. Germline loops: CDR1 SGHNT, CDR2 YYREEE (reference sequence). The junction had 1 base not matched to a gene; V was cut back by 0 bases and J by 3 bases. This CDR3 spans 15 amino acids. In DNA form, the CDR3 reads TGTGCCAGCAGCTTGGGGACAGGGGTCTACAATGAGCAGTTCTTC. Translation: CASSLGTGVYNEQFF.

This clone has more than one count but fewer than ten. The rearrangement joins TRBV19 to TRBJ1-1, with D possibly TRBD1 on 6 matching bases. V was trimmed by 7 bases and J by 5 bases, leaving 20 bases between them. This CDR3 contains 15 residues. Germline assignment: CDR1 LNHDA and CDR2 SQIVND (reference sequence). This chain's CDR3 is CASTHQGGRGTEAFF. In nucleotides, the CDR3 is TGTGCCAGTACCCACCAAGGGGGTAGAGGGACTGAAGCTTTCTTT.

The CDR3 sequence is CASTIPGNGANVLTF. Here the CDR3 DNA reads TGTGCCAGCACCATACCGGGTAATGGGGCCAACGTCCTGACTTTC. The V gene is TRBV28, the J gene TRBJ2-6; D unresolved. In germline, CDR1 is MDHEN, CDR2 SYDVKM. The CDR3 consists of 15 residues. With 7 bases removed from V and 3 bases from J, the gap between germline ends came to 13 bases. Combining the CDR3 with reference TRBV28 and TRBJ2-6 gives the whole variable domain DVKVTQSSRYLVKRTGEKVFLECVQDMDHENMFWYRQDPGLGLRLIYFSYDVKMKEKGDIPEGYSVSREKKERFSLILESASTNQTSMYLCASTIPGNGANVLTFGAGSRLTVL.